The 10 T cell receptor beta chains below come from one sample, sequenced in a study of blood T cell repertoires in COVID-19. The protocol was immunoSEQ multiplex PCR, while the TCRdb copy is restricted to in-frame clones and leaves out a portion. This table holds approximately 150,000 clones, about 85% found once. The sample was PBMCs or T cells enriched from blood (not recorded which). All receptors derive from a woman in her 40s who had been exposed to COVID-19.

The chain links TRBV4-1 to TRBJ1-1, with D unresolved. CDR1 and CDR2 from the germline V gene are MGHRA and YSYEKL. V lost 3 bases, J lost 5 bases, and 22 bases lay in between. This CDR3 spans 17 amino acids. In nucleotides, the CDR3 is TGCGCCAGCAGCCACACCAGCCCCCGGGGTCCAAGAACTGAAGCTTTCTTT. Translating it yields CASSHTSPRGPRTEAFF.

The chain links TRBV28 to TRBJ1-5; 10 bases are shared with TRBD1. The CDR3 covers 16 residues. The V and J ends lost 3 bases and 5 bases, in that order; junction bases with no gene match: 7. Germline V CDR1 and CDR2: MDHEN, SYDVKM. The CDR3 DNA reads as TGTGCCAGCAGTTTCCCGACAGGGGGCCGAGATCAGCCCCAGCATTTT. Protein: CASSFPTGGRDQPQHF.

The chain uses TRBV9 and TRBJ2-1; 11 bases line up with TRBD2. Per the germline V gene, CDR1 is SGDLS and CDR2 is YYNGEE. This CDR3 comprises 17 residues. After removal of 1 base from V and 4 bases from J, the junction contained 7 bases not matched to a gene. CDR3 amino acids: CASSVTSGSRIYNEQFF. For the CDR3, the DNA is TGTGCCAGCAGCGTAACTAGCGGGAGTCGGATATACAATGAGCAGTTCTTC.

This chain joins TRBV7-9 and TRBJ2-2; 7 nucleotides match TRBD1. V shed 2 bases and J 1 base; nucleotides not matched to a gene: 4. The CDR3 consists of 16 residues. From germline, CDR1 is SEHNR and CDR2 FQNEAQ (reference sequence). CDR3 protein: CASSLTGALNTGELFF. The CDR3 nucleotides are TGTGCCAGCAGCTTAACAGGGGCCTTGAACACCGGGGAGCTGTTTTTT.

The V gene is TRBV6-1, the J gene TRBJ1-5; 10 positions match TRBD1. The CDR3 is 15 residues long. Germline V lookup: CDR1 MNHNS, CDR2 SASEGT. The junction had 4 bases not matched to a gene; V was cut back by 3 bases and J by 5 bases. This CDR3 is CASSDVDRGYQPQHF. DNA for the CDR3: TGTGCCAGCAGTGATGTGGACAGGGGGTATCAGCCCCAGCATTTT.

This clone was counted between two and nine times. This sequence joins TRBV9 and TRBJ2-1; possibly TRBD2 for D (5 bases). The CDR3 contains 15 residues. Trimming left V 0 bases short and J 9 bases short, with 16 bases between. CDR1 and CDR2 from the germline V gene are SGDLS and YYNGEE. The CDR3 is CASSVGGLAQREQFF. The CDR3 coding sequence is TGTGCCAGCAGCGTAGGTGGTCTAGCCCAACGTGAGCAGTTCTTC.

The chain links TRBV14 to TRBJ2-2, with a weak D call TRBD2 (5 bases). V was shortened by 1 base and J by 7 bases, with 10 bases between the two germline ends. The CDR3 extends over 14 amino acids. Germline V CDR1 and CDR2: SGHDN, FVKESK. The CDR3 sequence: CASSQGMGDGELFF. The CDR3 nucleotides are TGTGCCAGCAGCCAAGGGATGGGAGACGGGGAGCTGTTTTTT.

The rearrangement links TRBV6-2 or TRBV6-3 to TRBJ2-3, with 8 bases matching TRBD1. The CDR3 loop spans 14 amino acids. The germline gives CDR1 MNHEY, CDR2 SVGEGT. V was pared by 5 bases and J by 1 base, with 2 bases of the junction left unmatched. In DNA, the CDR3 is TGTGCCAGCAGTGACAGGGGACGCACAGATACGCAGTATTTT. Its protein is CASSDRGRTDTQYF.

This chain links TRBV6-1 with TRBJ1-1; D is perhaps TRBD1 (6 bases). CDR3 length: 15 amino acids. CDR1 is MNHNS, CDR2 SASEGT, per germline. Between the trimmed V and J ends, which lost 3 bases and 1 base, there was a span of 12 bases. The CDR3 coding sequence is TGTGCCAGCAGTGACGGGGGGGCACGGAACACTGAAGCTTTCTTT. Its translation is CASSDGGARNTEAFF.

The CDR3 nucleotides read TGTGCCAGTAGTATGATAGCGGCTTCCTACGAGCAGTACTTC. Translated: CASSMIAASYEQYF. The V and J genes are TRBV19 and TRBJ2-7; possibly TRBD2 for D (6 bases). V was trimmed by 3 bases and J by 1 base, leaving 10 bases between them. The CDR3 has 14 amino acids. CDR1 LNHDA and CDR2 SQIVND come from the germline V gene (reference sequence).